The present TCR beta chain was sequenced within a study of human T cells and chemical hapten exposure. Study summary: The cohort included alopecia areata under or over 50% scalp, totalis and universalis.

Concerning this clonotype: Its antigen is unknown. A much larger clone lies one base from this, so it may be a read error.

Stated time point: pre-sensitization, week 0. Treatment defined: therapeutic diphenylcyclopropenone sensitization with weekly scalp DPC. Overall study findings and caveats: As patch test score rose, PT1 expanded TCR counts tended to rise as well. Because all patients had alopecia, their immune responses might differ from healthy ones.

Using its own MiXCR run on the RACE reads, TCRdb lists one record per CDR3 protein. The profile shows approximately 400,000 distinct CDR3 sequences, 5.1% of them singletons. Trimming cost V 4 bases and J 1 base; bases outside gene matches: 8. This CDR3 comprises 16 residues. Germline lookup yields CDR1 SGDLS and CDR2 YYNGEE. The sample in question was whole blood, obtained in connection with sensitization to the hapten diphenylcyclopropenone (DPC). This TCR was recovered from a woman between 50 and 59 years old with alopecia areata. Some clones in this sample may be carry-over from other donors' samples. The chain combines TRBV9 with TRBJ2-3; 8 bases line up with TRBD2. The CDR3 DNA sequence: TGTGCCAGCAGCATAGGAGCGGGGGAAGGCACAGATACGCAGTATTTT. The encoded protein is CASSIGAGEGTDTQYF.